This T cell receptor beta chain originates from a study of human T cells and chemical hapten exposure. The library tagged each cDNA molecule with unique molecular identifiers. One entry per CDR3 protein results from TCRdb running MiXCR on the 5' RACE reads. The table includes more than 75,000 distinct CDR3 sequences, approximately 15% detected once. V lost 8 bases, J lost 4 bases, and 14 bases lay in between. The CDR3 runs 14 residues. The germline V gene encodes CDR1 LNHDA and CDR2 SQIVND (reference sequence). The authors' total RNA extraction used unfractionated whole blood. This receptor was identified in a female donor in good health. V gene TRBV19 combines with J gene TRBJ1-4; tentative D call: TRBD1 (6 bases). The CDR3 is CASRPGHFNEKLFF. In DNA, the CDR3 is TGTGCCAGTCGACCGGGACACTTTAATGAAAAACTGTTTTTT.